The 29 T cell receptor beta chains below come from one sample, sequenced in a study of human versus mouse CDR3 diversity and MHC coevolution. The assay was immunoSEQ multiplex PCR, and TCRdb's table has in-frame clones only and misses some. The sample comprises 55,000 to 65,000 clones, roughly 93% of which are singletons, and 18% rests with the top ten. Sequences were obtained from naive CD4+ T cells from blood. The sample's subset: CD45RO-negative CD62L-positive naive CD4 T cells. These receptors all stem from a person between 55 and 70 years old in good health.

The count of this clone is one. The V call is TRBV5-1, the J call TRBJ1-3, with D maybe TRBD1 (5 bases). Trimming removed 2 bases at V and 3 bases at J, with 9 bases between. The germline gives CDR1 SGHRS, CDR2 YFSETQ. This CDR3 spans 14 amino acids. In DNA form, the CDR3 reads TGCGCCAGCAGCTTAGCAGGGTATGGAAACACCATATATTTT. This translates into CASSLAGYGNTIYF. The whole variable domain, remainder taken from reference TRBV5-1 and TRBJ1-3, is KAGVTQTPRYLIKTRGQQVTLSCSPISGHRSVSWYQQTPGQGLQFLFEYFSETQRNKGNFPGRFSGRQFSNSRSEMNVSTLELGDSALYLCASSLAGYGNTIYFGEGSWLTVV.

V and J are TRBV11-3 and TRBJ2-2; D is perhaps TRBD2 (7 bases). The length of the CDR3 is 15 residues. Germline CDR1 reads SGHNT; CDR2 reads YENEEA. The V gene lost 1 base and the J gene lost 6 bases, with 12 bases spanning the gap. CDR3 protein: CASSLARGGSGELFF. The CDR3 DNA is TGTGCCAGCAGCTTAGCCAGGGGAGGGTCCGGGGAGCTGTTTTTT.

The gene calls are TRBV5-4 and TRBJ2-3; tentative D call: TRBD2 (6 bases). Germline loops: CDR1 SGHNT, CDR2 YYREEE (reference sequence). Between the trimmed V and J ends, which lost 0 bases and 4 bases, there was a span of 9 bases. The CDR3 is 14 amino acids. CDR3 bases: TGTGCCAGCAGCTTGGTTGCTAGCGCAGATACGCAGTATTTT. Its translation: CASSLVASADTQYF.

The CDR3 nucleotides read TGTGCCAGCAGCCAATCATGGGGCAGAGCGAACACCGGGGAGCTGTTTTTT. Encoded protein: CASSQSWGRANTGELFF. The V gene is TRBV4-2, the J gene TRBJ2-2, with D maybe TRBD1 (5 bases). The V gene's germline CDR1 is LGHNA and CDR2 YNFKEQ. CDR3 length: 17 residues. V lost 2 bases and J lost 0, with 13 bases in between.

The V gene is TRBV11-2, the J gene TRBJ1-1; D possibly corresponds to TRBD1 (6 bases). CDR3 length: 14 residues. The germline V gene has CDR1 SGHAT and CDR2 FQNNGV. The ends were cut back, 7 bases at V and 3 bases at J, with 15 bases in the middle. CDR3 coding DNA: TGTGCCAGCACCAGGGACATCCAATACACTGAAGCTTTCTTT. Its protein is CASTRDIQYTEAFF.

The V gene is TRBV18, the J gene TRBJ2-1; 8 nucleotides align to TRBD2. Germline CDR1 reads KGHSH; CDR2 reads LQKENI. This CDR3 has 15 residues. The J segment lost 2 bases and the V segment lost 4 bases, leaving 4 bases of the junction unmatched. The CDR3 sequence: CASSRELAAYNEQFF. The CDR3 DNA reads as TGTGCCAGCTCACGGGAACTAGCGGCCTACAATGAGCAGTTCTTC. Combining the CDR3 with reference TRBV18 and TRBJ2-1 gives the whole variable domain NAGVMQNPRHLVRRRGQEARLRCSPMKGHSHVYWYRQLPEEGLKFMVYLQKENIIDESGMPKERFSAEFPKEGPSILRIQQVVRGDSAAYFCASSRELAAYNEQFFGPGTRLTVL.

The gene calls are TRBV10-1 and TRBJ2-3; D may be TRBD2 (6 bases). Germline CDR1 is WNHNN and CDR2 is SYGVQD (reference sequence). V dropped 3 bases and J dropped 3 bases, with 16 bases sitting between them. This CDR3 contains 16 residues. The CDR3 sequence is CASSEWSREETDTQYF. CDR3 bases: TGCGCCAGCAGTGAATGGTCGCGGGAAGAGACAGATACGCAGTATTTT.

The V and J genes are TRBV6-5 and TRBJ1-2; D is perhaps TRBD1 (5 bases). CDR3 size: 14 residues. V gave up 5 bases and J gave up 7 bases, with 17 bases separating them. Germline CDR1 is MNHEY and CDR2 is SVGAGI. The CDR3 loop is CASSESQGGLGYTF. The CDR3 coding sequence is TGTGCCAGCAGTGAAAGCCAGGGCGGCCTTGGCTACACCTTC.

The V gene is TRBV7-9, the J gene TRBJ2-5; D perhaps matches TRBD2 (5 bases). Germline loops: CDR1 SEHNR, CDR2 FQNEAQ (reference sequence). CDR3 length: 15 residues. V was cut by 4 bases and J by 5 bases, with 17 bases left in between. CDR3 protein: CASSSGLPLLETQYF. The CDR3 DNA reads as TGTGCCAGCAGCTCAGGACTGCCGCTGTTGGAGACCCAGTACTTC. The full variable domain, with the rest looked up from reference TRBV7-9 and TRBJ2-5, is DTGVSQNPRHKITKRGQNVTFRCDPISEHNRLYWYRQTLGQGPEFLTYFQNEAQLEKSRLLSDRFSAERPKGSFSTLEIQRTEQGDSAMYLCASSSGLPLLETQYFGPGTRLLVL.

The chain couples TRBV4-2 to TRBJ1-1, with TRBD1 as a possible D gene (5 bases). This CDR3 has 16 residues. Trimming pared 0 bases from V and 1 base from J, leaving 12 bases between. Germline-derived CDR1 and CDR2 are LGHNA and YNFKEQ. DNA for the CDR3: TGTGCCAGCAGCCAAGATACGGAAAGGGGGAACACTGAAGCTTTCTTT. Its translation: CASSQDTERGNTEAFF.

This clone was detected once. CDR3 region: CASSLGTGQQYEQYF. The CDR3, as DNA: TGTGCCAGCAGCTTAGGCACGGGACAGCAATACGAGCAGTACTTC. This chain joins TRBV11-2 and TRBJ2-7; 7 bases agree with TRBD1. Trimming cost V 1 base and J 4 bases; bases outside gene matches: 7. This CDR3 contains 15 residues. Germline lookup yields CDR1 SGHAT and CDR2 FQNNGV.

This chain uses TRBV29-1 with TRBJ2-1, with a weak D call TRBD2 (5 bases). The CDR3 loop spans 12 amino acids. Germline V gives CDR1 SQVTM, CDR2 ANQGSEA. Trimming left V 3 bases short and J 6 bases short, with 9 bases between. The CDR3 loop is CSVDEGFNEQFF. The CDR3 DNA follows: TGCAGCGTTGATGAGGGATTCAATGAGCAGTTCTTC.

This sequence joins TRBV5-1 and TRBJ1-4; 7 bases map to TRBD1. There are 15 residues in the CDR3. Germline-derived CDR1 and CDR2 are SGHRS and YFSETQ. V lost 0 bases, J lost 4 bases, and 3 bases stayed unmatched. As DNA, the CDR3 is TGCGCCAGCAGCTTGGGGACAGGTTTTAATGAAAAACTGTTTTTT. Translation gives CASSLGTGFNEKLFF.

The gene calls are TRBV5-1 and TRBJ2-2; D gene ambiguous. Germline lookup yields CDR1 SGHRS and CDR2 YFSETQ. CDR3 length: 14 residues. Trimming left V 1 base short and J 7 bases short, with 11 bases between. This CDR3 reads CASSLRQDGGELFF. DNA of the CDR3: TGCGCCAGCAGCTTGAGGCAGGATGGCGGGGAGCTGTTTTTT. The variable domain in full, with the rest retrieved from reference TRBV5-1 and TRBJ2-2, is KAGVTQTPRYLIKTRGQQVTLSCSPISGHRSVSWYQQTPGQGLQFLFEYFSETQRNKGNFPGRFSGRQFSNSRSEMNVSTLELGDSALYLCASSLRQDGGELFFGEGSRLTVL.

This clone has just one count. The CDR3 sequence: CASSKTDTGELFF. The CDR3 DNA is TGTGCCAGCAGCAAGACAGACACCGGGGAGCTGTTTTTT. The V gene is TRBV7-9, the J gene TRBJ2-2, with D possibly being TRBD1 (5 bases). V lost 5 bases and J 3 bases, leaving 7 bases between the germline ends. Germline CDR1 SEHNR, CDR2 FQNEAQ (reference sequence). The CDR3 spans 13 residues.

The V and J genes are TRBV12-5 and TRBJ2-7, with D possibly matching TRBD1 (5 bases). V dropped 7 bases and J dropped 2 bases, with 15 bases sitting between them. CDR1 LGHNT and CDR2 FRNRAP come from the germline V gene. This CDR3 is 14 amino acids long. Written as DNA, the CDR3 is TGTGCTAGTGTTCCCCACGAGACAGCCTACGAGCAGTACTTC. It is translated as CASVPHETAYEQYF. The full variable domain, rest sourced from reference TRBV12-5 and TRBJ2-7, is DARVTQTPRHKVTEMGQEVTMRCQPILGHNTVFWYRQTMMQGLELLAYFRNRAPLDDSGMPKDRFSAEMPDATLATLKIQPSEPRDSAVYFCASVPHETAYEQYFGPGTRLTVT.

The chain links TRBV14 to TRBJ2-3, with 9 positions matching TRBD1. J lost 5 bases, V lost 5 bases, and 17 bases had no gene match. Germline CDR1 SGHDN, CDR2 FVKESK. This CDR3 is 18 amino acids long. The CDR3 here is CASSSQQGARSHVDTQYF. The CDR3, as DNA: TGTGCCAGCAGCAGTCAACAGGGGGCGCGTTCCCACGTAGATACGCAGTATTTT. Variable domain in full (rest from reference TRBV14 and TRBJ2-3): EAGVTQFPSHSVIEKGQTVTLRCDPISGHDNLYWYRRVMGKEIKFLLHFVKESKQDESGMPNNRFLAERTGGTYSTLKVQPAELEDSGVYFCASSSQQGARSHVDTQYFGPGTRLTVL.

The rearrangement uses TRBV29-1 and TRBJ2-1; no clear D. The CDR3 covers 13 residues. CDR1 is SQVTM, CDR2 ANQGSEA, per germline. V was trimmed by 3 bases and J by 10 bases, leaving 16 bases between them. Here the CDR3 reads CSVESEYGLEQFF. CDR3 sequence (DNA): TGCAGCGTTGAGAGTGAGTATGGTTTAGAGCAGTTCTTC.

The genes are TRBV5-6 and TRBJ1-6, with 12 bases lining up with TRBD1. Germline V gene sequence: CDR1 SGHDT, CDR2 YYEEEE. This CDR3 is built from 17 residues. Losses at the gene ends were 4 bases for V and 6 bases for J; bases not matched to a gene: 8. CDR3: CASSPPGTGGFNSPLHF. Written as DNA, the CDR3 is TGTGCCAGCAGCCCCCCCGGGACAGGGGGCTTTAATTCACCCCTCCACTTT. The complete variable domain, with remaining parts taken from reference TRBV5-6 and TRBJ1-6, reads DAGVTQSPTHLIKTRGQQVTLRCSPKSGHDTVSWYQQALGQGPQFIFQYYEEEERQRGNFPDRFSGHQFPNYSSELNVNALLLGDSALYLCASSPPGTGGFNSPLHFGNGTRLTVT.

The chain employs TRBV18 and TRBJ1-3; D remains ambiguous. The CDR3 covers 14 residues. Trimming pared 3 bases from V and 8 bases from J, leaving 14 bases between. Per the germline V gene, CDR1 is KGHSH and CDR2 is LQKENI. CDR3 bases: TGTGCCAGCTCACCGATTTCGGAAGAGGACACCATATATTTT. Protein sequence: CASSPISEEDTIYF. Variable domain in full (rest from reference TRBV18 and TRBJ1-3): NAGVMQNPRHLVRRRGQEARLRCSPMKGHSHVYWYRQLPEEGLKFMVYLQKENIIDESGMPKERFSAEFPKEGPSILRIQQVVRGDSAAYFCASSPISEEDTIYFGEGSWLTVV.

The chain is built from TRBV11-2 and TRBJ1-2; 10 bases map to TRBD1. Trimming took 5 bases from V and 4 from J; bases not matched to a gene: 4. Germline CDR1 is SGHAT and CDR2 is FQNNGV. The CDR3 has 14 amino acids. The CDR3 sequence is CASSIDRGPYGYTF. The CDR3 DNA follows: TGTGCCAGCAGCATCGACAGGGGGCCCTATGGCTACACCTTC.

V usage is TRBV19 and J usage is TRBJ2-1; TRBD2 is a possible D gene (6 bases). This CDR3 spans 16 amino acids. The ends were cut back, 3 bases at V and 8 bases at J, with 20 bases in the middle. CDR1 LNHDA and CDR2 SQIVND come from the germline V gene (reference sequence). CDR3 protein: CASSIFSSASEDEQFF. The CDR3 region has the DNA TGTGCCAGTAGTATTTTTTCTAGCGCCTCTGAGGATGAGCAGTTCTTC.

This chain uses TRBV10-1 with TRBJ2-5, with D possibly matching TRBD2 (5 bases). V was trimmed by 2 bases and J by 11 bases, leaving 15 bases between them. This CDR3 has 13 residues. Germline loops: CDR1 WNHNN, CDR2 SYGVQD (reference sequence). CDR3 coding DNA: TGCGCCAGCAGTGAGGGCGGTACGAGGGAGCAGTACTTC. It specifies CASSEGGTREQYF.

The rearrangement uses TRBV7-3 and TRBJ2-2, with D possibly matching TRBD2 (6 bases). Germline V gene data show CDR1 as SGHTA and CDR2 as FQGTGA. The CDR3 contains 13 residues. The ends were cut back, 1 base at V and 7 bases at J, with 7 bases in the middle. The CDR3 DNA reads as TGTGCCAGCAGCTTAAGGCGGGACGGGGAGCTGTTTTTT. Residues: CASSLRRDGELFF. Full variable domain (missing parts from reference TRBV7-3 and TRBJ2-2): GAGVSQTPSNKVTEKGKYVELRCDPISGHTALYWYRQSLGQGPEFLIYFQGTGAADDSGLPNDRFFAVRPEGSVSTLKIQRTERGDSAVYLCASSLRRDGELFFGEGSRLTVL.

This sequence joins TRBV7-7 and TRBJ2-1; the match to TRBD2 covers 10 bases. Germline CDR1 reads SSHAT; CDR2 reads FNYEAQ (reference sequence). J was trimmed by 3 bases and V by 1 base; bases with no gene match: 6. The CDR3 sequence is 17 residues long. CDR3: CASSLGLAGAGYNEQFF. CDR3 coding DNA: TGTGCCAGCAGCTTAGGTCTAGCGGGAGCTGGCTACAATGAGCAGTTCTTC.

The chain carries TRBV2 and TRBJ2-7; maybe TRBD1 (6 bases). The CDR3 is 13 amino acids. Germline lookup yields CDR1 SNHLY and CDR2 FYNNEI. V lost 3 bases and J 5 bases, leaving 11 bases between the germline ends. The CDR3 protein is CASSDTGRNEQYF. As DNA, the CDR3 is TGTGCCAGCAGTGATACAGGGCGGAACGAGCAGTACTTC.

The rearrangement links TRBV19 to TRBJ2-5; weak D call: TRBD1 (6 bases). The DNA end is more similar to TRBJ2-7, so the J call may be wrong. The CDR3 sequence is 15 residues long. Germline values: CDR1 LNHDA, CDR2 SQIVND (reference sequence). CDR3 DNA sequence: TGTGCCAGTAGTGGGGATCGTCAGGGGCGGTACGAGCAGTACTTC. It translates to CASSGDRQGRYEQYF.

The V gene is TRBV19, the J gene TRBJ2-2; unclear D gene. This CDR3 is built from 14 residues. Germline assignment: CDR1 LNHDA and CDR2 SQIVND (reference sequence). The ends were cut back, 1 base at V and 0 bases at J, with 3 bases in the middle. CDR3 DNA sequence: TGTGCCAGTAGTATAGCAGCGAACACCGGGGAGCTGTTTTTT. Translation: CASSIAANTGELFF.

The CDR3 bases are TGTGCCAGCGTTGAGGACAGCGGTAATCAGCCCCAGCATTTT. Translated: CASVEDSGNQPQHF. The chain employs TRBV2 and TRBJ1-5; D possibly corresponds to TRBD1 (6 bases). Trimming cost V 8 bases and J 4 bases, with 15 bases left between them. Germline V gives CDR1 SNHLY, CDR2 FYNNEI. The CDR3 consists of 14 residues.